This T cell receptor (beta chain) was captured by sequencing in a study of cytotoxic CD8 clonotypes in ibrutinib-treated CLL. This clone was recorded a few times. The germline gives CDR1 MNHNS, CDR2 SASEGT. The CDR3 is 15 residues long. V dropped 1 base and J dropped 4 bases, with 13 bases sitting between them. Sequencing used immunoSEQ multiplex PCR; TCRdb keeps in-frame clones, though not all of them. This sample has about 150,000 clones, with around 76% found just once. The clonotype was recovered from a human donor with chronic lymphocytic leukemia. J is TRBJ1-2 and V is TRBV6-1; TRBD1 might be the D (6 bases). The specimen comprised PBMCs, sampled after 24 months of ibrutinib treatment. CDR3 residues: CASSEGGTGPYGYTF. Written as DNA, the CDR3 is TGTGCCAGCAGTGAAGGGGGAACAGGGCCCTATGGCTACACCTTC.